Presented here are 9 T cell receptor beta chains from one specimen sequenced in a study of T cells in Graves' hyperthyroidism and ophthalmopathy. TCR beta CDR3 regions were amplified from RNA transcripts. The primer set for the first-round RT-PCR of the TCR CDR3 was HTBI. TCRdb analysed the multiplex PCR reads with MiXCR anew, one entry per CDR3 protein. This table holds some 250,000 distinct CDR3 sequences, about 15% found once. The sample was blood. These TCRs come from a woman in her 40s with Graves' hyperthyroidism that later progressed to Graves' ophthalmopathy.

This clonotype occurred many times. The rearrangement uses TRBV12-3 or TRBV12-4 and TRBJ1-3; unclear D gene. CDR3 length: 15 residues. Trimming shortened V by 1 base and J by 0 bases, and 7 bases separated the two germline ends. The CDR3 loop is CASSLGAFSGNTIYF. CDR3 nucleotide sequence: TGTGCCAGCAGTTTAGGAGCTTTCTCTGGAAACACCATATATTTT.

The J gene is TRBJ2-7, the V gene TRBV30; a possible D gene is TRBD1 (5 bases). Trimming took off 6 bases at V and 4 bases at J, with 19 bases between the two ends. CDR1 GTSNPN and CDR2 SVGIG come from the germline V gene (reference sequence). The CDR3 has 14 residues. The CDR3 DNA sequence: TGTGCCTGCCTTATAGCCGGCAGGGTGTACGAGCAGTACTTC. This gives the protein CACLIAGRVYEQYF.

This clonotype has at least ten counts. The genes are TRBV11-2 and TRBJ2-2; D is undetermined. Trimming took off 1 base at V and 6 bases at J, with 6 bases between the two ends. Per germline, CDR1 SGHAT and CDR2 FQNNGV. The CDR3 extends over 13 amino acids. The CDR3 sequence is CASSLVLPGELFF. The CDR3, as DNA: TGTGCCAGCAGCTTAGTTCTTCCCGGGGAGCTGTTTTTT.

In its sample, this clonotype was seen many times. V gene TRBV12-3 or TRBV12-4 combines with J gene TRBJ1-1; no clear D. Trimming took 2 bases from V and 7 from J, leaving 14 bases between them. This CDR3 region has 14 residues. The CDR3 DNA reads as TGTGCCAGCAGTTTAAACGAATGGTTGATTGAAGCTTTCTTT. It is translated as CASSLNEWLIEAFF.

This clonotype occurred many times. CDR3 sequence (DNA): TGTGGGGGTGCGATTCGGGACAGGGGAATTGGCGGCACTGAAGCTTTCTTT. Translating it yields CGGAIRDRGIGGTEAFF. The chain is built from TRBV6-1 and TRBJ1-1, with 10 bases aligning to TRBD1. This CDR3 spans 17 amino acids. CDR1 and CDR2 (germline): MNHNS, SASEGT.

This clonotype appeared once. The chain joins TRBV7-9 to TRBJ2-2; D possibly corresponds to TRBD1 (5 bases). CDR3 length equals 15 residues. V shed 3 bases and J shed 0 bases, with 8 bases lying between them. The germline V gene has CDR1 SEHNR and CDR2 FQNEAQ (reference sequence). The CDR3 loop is CASSFDSANTGELFF. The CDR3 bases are TGTGCCAGCAGCTTTGACAGTGCGAACACCGGGGAGCTGTTTTTT.

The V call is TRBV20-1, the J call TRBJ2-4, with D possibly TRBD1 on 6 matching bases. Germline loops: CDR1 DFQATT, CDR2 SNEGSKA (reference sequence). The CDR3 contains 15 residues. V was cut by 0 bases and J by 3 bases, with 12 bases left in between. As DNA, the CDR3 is TGCAGTGCTAGAGATATTGTGACAGGCAAAAACATTCAGTACTTC. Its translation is CSARDIVTGKNIQYF.

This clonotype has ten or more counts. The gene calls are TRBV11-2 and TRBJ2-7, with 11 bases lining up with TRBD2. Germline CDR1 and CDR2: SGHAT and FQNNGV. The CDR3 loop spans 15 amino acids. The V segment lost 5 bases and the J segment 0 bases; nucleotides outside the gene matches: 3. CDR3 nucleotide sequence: TGTGCCAGCAGCACGACTAGCGGGGACTCCTACGAGCAGTACTTC. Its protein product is CASSTTSGDSYEQYF.

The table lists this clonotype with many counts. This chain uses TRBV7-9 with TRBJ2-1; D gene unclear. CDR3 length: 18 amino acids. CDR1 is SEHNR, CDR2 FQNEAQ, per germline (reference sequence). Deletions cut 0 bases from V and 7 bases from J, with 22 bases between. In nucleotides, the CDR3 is TGTGCCAGCAGCTTAGCCGCGATCGCCAGGAGTCCTAAAAATGAGCAGTTCTTC. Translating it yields CASSLAAIARSPKNEQFF.